A selection of T cell receptor beta chains follows, all from one sample in a study of T cell responses to AZD1222 COVID-19 vaccine. This table comes from immunoSEQ multiplex PCR, and its TCRdb copy is limited to in-frame clones, with some not included. Of 150,000 to 160,000 clones detected, 90% appear once; the ten largest clones hold 1.5% to 2%. The sample consisted of peripheral blood, taken on day 0 of AZD1222 vaccination. These receptors all stem from an adult in good health. The CDR3 runs from the conserved cysteine through the conserved F or W. A D gene is named only where the DNA matches it firmly. For some rows the clone size is stated as once, few or many, or as a class when expanded; others skip it.

V	size	D	length	J	CDR3	DNA
TRBV28	.	.	15	TRBJ1-5	CASRPQGGSNQPQHF	TGTGCCAGCAGACCTCAAGGGGGTAGCAATCAGCCCCAGCATTTT
TRBV28	.	TRBD1	14	TRBJ1-1	CASNHRGWNTEAFF	TGTGCCAGCAACCACAGGGGGTGGAACACTGAAGCTTTCTTT
TRBV6-5	.	.	14	TRBJ1-2	CASRGPKTNYGYTF	TGTGCCAGCAGGGGACCGAAGACGAACTATGGCTACACCTTC
TRBV4-1	.	.	13	TRBJ2-6	CASRTAGANVLTF	TGCGCCAGTAGGACTGCTGGGGCCAACGTCCTGACTTTC
TRBV18	.	.	14	TRBJ2-2	CASSPGANTGELFF	TGTGCCAGCTCCCCCGGGGCGAACACCGGGGAGCTGTTTTTT
TRBV10-3	.	.	16	TRBJ1-5	CAISESGGGGNQPQHF	TGTGCCATCAGTGAGTCTGGAGGGGGAGGCAATCAGCCCCAGCATTTT
TRBV6-5	.	.	12	TRBJ2-7	CASSLEDGEQYF	TGTGCCAGCAGCCTCGAAGATGGCGAGCAGTACTTC
TRBV6-5	.	TRBD2	15	TRBJ2-1	CASSPGTSGINEQFF	TGTGCCAGCAGTCCTGGGACTAGCGGGATCAATGAGCAGTTCTTC
TRBV7-2	.	TRBD2	16	TRBJ2-2	CASSLTSGRGTGELFF	TGTGCCAGCAGCTTAACTAGCGGGAGGGGAACCGGGGAGCTGTTTTTT
TRBV7-2	.	TRBD1	16	TRBJ1-2	CASSSGTGKGGYGYTF	TGTGCCAGCAGCTCCGGGACAGGGAAGGGTGGCTATGGCTACACCTTC
TRBV7-7	few	TRBD2	17	TRBJ2-2	CASSLFPVTSGFGELFF	TGTGCTAGCAGCTTGTTTCCCGTCACTAGCGGGTTCGGGGAGCTGTTTTTT
TRBV28	.	.	16	TRBJ2-6	CASSPIRSSGANVLTF	TGTGCCAGCAGCCCAATCAGGAGCTCTGGGGCCAACGTCCTGACTTTC
TRBV7-2	.	TRBD2	16	TRBJ2-2	CASSLWEGMNTGELFF	TGTGCCAGCAGCTTATGGGAGGGGATGAACACCGGGGAGCTGTTTTTT
TRBV24-1	.	.	12	TRBJ2-1	CATRYDYNEQFF	TGTGCCACCAGGTACGACTACAATGAGCAGTTCTTC
TRBV3-1/TRBV3-2	once	.	15	TRBJ2-7	CASSQVLQSSYEQYF	TGTGCCAGCAGCCAAGTCCTACAGAGCTCCTACGAGCAGTACTTC
TRBV7-9	.	TRBD1	16	TRBJ1-6	CASSLGQRSYNSPLHF	TGTGCCAGCAGCCTGGGACAGCGCTCCTATAATTCACCCCTCCACTTT
TRBV27	.	.	18	TRBJ1-5	CASSFSLDKPPLGQPQHF	TGTGCCAGCAGTTTCTCCCTCGACAAACCCCCTTTAGGACAGCCCCAGCATTTT
TRBV6-5	.	.	15	TRBJ2-1	CASSSIISSYNEQFF	TGTGCCAGCAGTTCGATCATAAGCTCCTACAATGAGCAGTTCTTC
TRBV18	.	.	12	TRBJ2-5	CASSLKRETQYF	TGTGCCAGCTCCCTCAAACGAGAGACCCAGTACTTC
TRBV6-6	.	.	14	TRBJ2-7	CASSYSGPFYEQYF	TGTGCCAGCAGTTACTCCGGTCCCTTTTACGAGCAGTACTTC
TRBV11-2	.	TRBD1	18	TRBJ1-3	CASSPRPGTGNSGNTIYF	TGTGCCAGCAGCCCACGTCCCGGGACAGGAAACTCTGGAAACACCATATATTTT
TRBV9	.	.	13	TRBJ2-5	CASGGLRQETQYF	TGTGCCAGCGGCGGGTTAAGACAAGAGACCCAGTACTTC
TRBV2	.	TRBD2	17	TRBJ2-5	CASSDPGKGGTQETQYF	TGTGCCAGCAGTGATCCCGGTAAGGGAGGGACTCAAGAGACCCAGTACTTC